This T cell receptor beta chain was identified in a study of cytomegalovirus exposure and HLA in healthy donors. Primers included in the PCR were 60 Vbeta and 13 Jbeta primers. TCRdb keeps only in-frame clones here, not all; method: immunoSEQ multiplex PCR. The sample lists about 120,000 clones, around four fifths occurring once. CDR3 length: 17 residues. CDR1 and CDR2 (germline): WNHNN, SYGVQD (reference sequence). The germline V and J ends were trimmed by 9 bases and 0 bases, with 24 bases remaining between them. V and J are TRBV10-1 and TRBJ2-7, with D uncertain. The source material was PBMCs. The sequence came from a human donor in good health. In nucleotides, the CDR3 is TGCGCCAGACCCACCCATGGTCCCAGGCCGTTCTCCTACGAGCAGTACTTC. Its translation: CARPTHGPRPFSYEQYF.